Below, 7 T cell receptor beta chains from the same sample are listed, as sequenced in a study of blood T cell repertoires in COVID-19. Generated by immunoSEQ multiplex PCR, the TCRdb table keeps only in-frame clones and is missing some. The sample contains approximately 260,000 clones, 89% of which appear only once. Sample: peripheral blood. The receptors here all came from a woman aged 40-49 years who had recovered from COVID-19.

The V and J genes are TRBV11-2 and TRBJ1-1, with D possibly TRBD1 on 5 matching bases. The germline V and J ends were trimmed by 5 bases and 0 bases, with 13 bases remaining between them. CDR3 length: 15 amino acids. Germline V gene data show CDR1 as SGHAT and CDR2 as FQNNGV. As DNA, the CDR3 is TGTGCCAGCAGCCAAAGACAGATTTTGAACACTGAAGCTTTCTTT. Translated: CASSQRQILNTEAFF.

The chain combines TRBV28 with TRBJ1-2; 7 nucleotides line up with TRBD1. Germline V gives CDR1 MDHEN, CDR2 SYDVKM. V was pared by 3 bases and J by 4 bases, with 8 bases of the junction left unmatched. The length of the CDR3 is 15 residues. The CDR3: CASSLGDSYPYGYTF. The DNA for the CDR3 is TGTGCCAGCAGTTTGGGGGACAGCTATCCCTATGGCTACACCTTC.

The gene calls are TRBV6-5 and TRBJ1-2, with a possible D match to TRBD1 (6 bases). The CDR3 spans 16 residues. Germline V CDR1 and CDR2: MNHEY, SVGAGI. The V gene lost 2 bases and the J gene lost 5 bases, with 18 bases spanning the gap. The CDR3 spells CASSYGFFRGHYGYTF. The CDR3 DNA sequence: TGTGCCAGCAGTTACGGATTCTTCAGGGGACATTATGGCTACACCTTC.

Ten or more counts support this clone. This chain links TRBV7-9 with TRBJ1-3; possible D gene TRBD1, 6 bases. CDR3 size: 17 residues. The V end lost 4 bases, the J end lost 4 bases, and 20 bases lay between the germline ends. The germline V gene encodes CDR1 SEHNR and CDR2 FQNEAQ (reference sequence). This CDR3 reads CASSSTRRHRDGNTIYF. The CDR3 DNA is TGTGCCAGCAGCTCCACCCGGCGACACAGGGACGGAAACACCATATATTTT. The full variable domain, rest sourced from reference TRBV7-9 and TRBJ1-3, is DTGVSQNPRHKITKRGQNVTFRCDPISEHNRLYWYRQTLGQGPEFLTYFQNEAQLEKSRLLSDRFSAERPKGSFSTLEIQRTEQGDSAMYLCASSSTRRHRDGNTIYFGEGSWLTVV.

CDR3 protein: CASSQVLNNEQFF. Here the CDR3 DNA reads TGCGCCAGCAGCCAAGTATTAAATAATGAGCAGTTCTTC. V usage is TRBV4-3 and J usage is TRBJ2-1, with unresolved D. V gave up 1 base and J gave up 7 bases, with 8 bases separating them. This CDR3 has 13 residues. CDR1 LGHNA and CDR2 YSLEER come from the germline V gene.

The chain couples TRBV6-5 to TRBJ1-1; no clear D gene. In germline, CDR1 is MNHEY, CDR2 SVGAGI. V shed 1 base and J shed 1 base, with 10 bases lying between them. The CDR3 length is 15 residues. Here the CDR3 reads CASSYFAASNTEAFF. The CDR3 region has the DNA TGTGCCAGCAGTTACTTTGCAGCGTCGAACACTGAAGCTTTCTTT.

The chain links TRBV27 to TRBJ2-4; D gene ambiguous. The germline gives CDR1 MNHEY, CDR2 SMNVEV (reference sequence). This CDR3 contains 13 residues. Trimming left V 2 bases short and J 10 bases short, with 12 bases between. The CDR3 bases are TGTGCCAGCAGTTTAATACTTTCCGGTATTCAGTACTTC. Translation gives CASSLILSGIQYF.